This T cell receptor (beta chain) was captured by sequencing in a study of metastatic and nonmetastatic thyroid tumors. Overall study context: The authors compared repertoires across blood and tumor or nodule tissue from malignant and benign thyroid patients.

Thyroid surgery was preceded by no treatment in any patient. J lost 3 bases, V lost 1 base, and 4 bases had no gene match. This CDR3 is built from 15 residues. CDR1 MNHEY and CDR2 SVGEGT come from the germline V gene. Through MiXCR, TCRdb re-clonotyped the PCR reads. The sample comprises over 50,000 clones, almost 30% of which are singletons, and 15% rests with the top ten. This clone appeared a few times. Its target is not known. Regarding the study as a whole: For both blood and tumor, malignant thyroid tumors reportedly showed significantly higher TCR beta diversity than benign nodules did.

The sequencing sample was made of blood. The source of this sequence is a female donor with papillary thyroid cancer or a benign thyroid nodule (not recorded which). Some clones in this sample may be carry-over from other donors' samples. V gene TRBV6-2 or TRBV6-3 combines with J gene TRBJ1-2; 8 bases are a match to TRBD1. CDR3 sequence: CASSYWQGAYYGYTF. In DNA, the CDR3 is TGTGCCAGCAGTTACTGGCAGGGGGCCTACTATGGCTACACCTTC.